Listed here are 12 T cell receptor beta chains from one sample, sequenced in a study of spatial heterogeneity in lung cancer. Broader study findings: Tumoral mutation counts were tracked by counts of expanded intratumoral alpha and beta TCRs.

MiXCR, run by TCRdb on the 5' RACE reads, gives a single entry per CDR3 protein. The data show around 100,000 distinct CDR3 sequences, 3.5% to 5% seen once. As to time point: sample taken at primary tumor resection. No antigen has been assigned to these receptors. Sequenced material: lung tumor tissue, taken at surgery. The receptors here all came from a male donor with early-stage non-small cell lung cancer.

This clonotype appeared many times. The CDR3 loop is CASSYVGQGRGEQFF. In nucleotides, the CDR3 is TGTGCCAGCAGTTACGTGGGACAGGGTCGGGGTGAGCAGTTCTTC. The chain recombines TRBV6-6 with TRBJ2-1; TRBD1 matches at 9 bases. Losses at the gene ends were 2 bases for V and 9 bases for J; bases not matched to a gene: 8. The length of the CDR3 is 15 residues. Germline V gene data show CDR1 as MNHNY and CDR2 as SVGAGI (reference sequence).

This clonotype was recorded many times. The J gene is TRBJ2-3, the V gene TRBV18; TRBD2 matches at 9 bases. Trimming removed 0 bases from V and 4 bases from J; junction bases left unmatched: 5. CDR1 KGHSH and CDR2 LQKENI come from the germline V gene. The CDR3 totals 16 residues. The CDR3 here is CASSPPPSGNADTQYF. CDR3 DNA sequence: TGTGCCAGCTCACCACCGCCTAGCGGGAACGCAGATACGCAGTATTTT.

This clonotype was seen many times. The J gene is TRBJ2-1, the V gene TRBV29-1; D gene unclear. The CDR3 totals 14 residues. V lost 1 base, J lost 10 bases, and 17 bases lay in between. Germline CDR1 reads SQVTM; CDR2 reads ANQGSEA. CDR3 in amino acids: CSVEGSMIFTEQFF. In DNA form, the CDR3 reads TGCAGCGTTGAAGGGAGTATGATATTCACCGAGCAGTTCTTC.

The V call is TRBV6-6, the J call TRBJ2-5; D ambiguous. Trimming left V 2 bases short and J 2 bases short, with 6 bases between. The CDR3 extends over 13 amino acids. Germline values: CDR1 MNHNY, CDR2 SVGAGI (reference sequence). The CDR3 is CASSYNSQETQYF. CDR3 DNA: TGTGCCAGCAGTTACAACAGTCAAGAGACCCAGTACTTC.

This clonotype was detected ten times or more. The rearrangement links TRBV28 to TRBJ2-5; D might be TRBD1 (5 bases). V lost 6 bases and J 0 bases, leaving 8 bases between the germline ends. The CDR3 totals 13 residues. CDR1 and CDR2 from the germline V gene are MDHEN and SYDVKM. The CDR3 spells CASRRQNQETQYF. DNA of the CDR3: TGTGCCAGCAGACGACAGAACCAAGAGACCCAGTACTTC.

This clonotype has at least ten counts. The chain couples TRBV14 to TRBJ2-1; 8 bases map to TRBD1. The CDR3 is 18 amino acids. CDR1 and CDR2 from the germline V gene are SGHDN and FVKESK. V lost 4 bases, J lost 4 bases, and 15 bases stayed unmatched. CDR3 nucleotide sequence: TGTGCCAGCAGCCGGCGAATTGGGACAGGCCGGGGGTACAATGAGCAGTTCTTC. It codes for CASSRRIGTGRGYNEQFF. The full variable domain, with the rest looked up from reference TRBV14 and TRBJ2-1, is EAGVTQFPSHSVIEKGQTVTLRCDPISGHDNLYWYRRVMGKEIKFLLHFVKESKQDESGMPNNRFLAERTGGTYSTLKVQPAELEDSGVYFCASSRRIGTGRGYNEQFFGPGTRLTVL.

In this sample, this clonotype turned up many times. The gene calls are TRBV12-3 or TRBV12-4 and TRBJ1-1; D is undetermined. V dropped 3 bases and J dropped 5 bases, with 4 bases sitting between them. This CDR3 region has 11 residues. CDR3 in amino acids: CASSFRTEAFF. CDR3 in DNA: TGTGCCAGCAGTTTTAGGACTGAAGCTTTCTTT.

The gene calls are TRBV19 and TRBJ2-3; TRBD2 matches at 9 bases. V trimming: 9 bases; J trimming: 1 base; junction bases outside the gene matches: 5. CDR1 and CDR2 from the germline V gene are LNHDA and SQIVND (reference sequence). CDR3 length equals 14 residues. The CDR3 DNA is TGTGCCAGCAGACCTAGCGGGGGCACAGATACGCAGTATTTT. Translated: CASRPSGGTDTQYF.

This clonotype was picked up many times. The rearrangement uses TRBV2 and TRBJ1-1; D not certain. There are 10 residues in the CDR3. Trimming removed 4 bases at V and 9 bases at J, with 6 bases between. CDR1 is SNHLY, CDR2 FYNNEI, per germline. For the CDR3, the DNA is TGTGCCAGCAGTGGTCCTCAAGCTTTCTTT. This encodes CASSGPQAFF.

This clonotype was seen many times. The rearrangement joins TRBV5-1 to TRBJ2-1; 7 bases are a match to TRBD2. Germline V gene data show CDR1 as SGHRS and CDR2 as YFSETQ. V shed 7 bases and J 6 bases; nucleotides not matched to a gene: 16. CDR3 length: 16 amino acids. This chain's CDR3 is CASLSGAGTTANEQFF. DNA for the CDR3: TGCGCCAGCTTAAGTGGAGCGGGGACTACCGCCAATGAGCAGTTCTTC.

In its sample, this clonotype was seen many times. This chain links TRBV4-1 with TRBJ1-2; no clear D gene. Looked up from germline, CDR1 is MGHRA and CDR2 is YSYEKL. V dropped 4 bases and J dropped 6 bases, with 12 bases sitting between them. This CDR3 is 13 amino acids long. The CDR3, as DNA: TGCGCCAGCAGCCTAATTGGACGGAATGGCTACACCTTC. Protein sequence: CASSLIGRNGYTF.

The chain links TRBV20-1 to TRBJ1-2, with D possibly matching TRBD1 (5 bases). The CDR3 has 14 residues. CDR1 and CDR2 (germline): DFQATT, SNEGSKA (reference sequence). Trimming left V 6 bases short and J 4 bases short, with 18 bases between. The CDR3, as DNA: TGCAGTGCCAGGGATCCGGATAGAGGCTATGGCTACACCTTC. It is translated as CSARDPDRGYGYTF.